This paragraph reports one T cell receptor beta chain. Its specificity is unknown. Germline V gene lookup returns CDR1 LGHNA and CDR2 YSLEER. The CDR3 spans 16 residues. The V gene end was trimmed by 3 bases and the J gene end by 4 bases; junction bases not matched to a gene: 6. The sample comes from a study of cytomegalovirus exposure and HLA in healthy donors. Study context: Genotyping showed 81% of 398 donors falling in the Caucasian-associated ancestry cluster.

Findings of the study overall: Based on reports, TCR beta sequences accurately predicted HLA-A and HLA-B alleles for most subjects.

Both 60 Vbeta primers and 13 Jbeta primers went into the PCR. TCRdb's copy holds only in-frame clones and misses some; the assay was immunoSEQ multiplex PCR. The sample comprises approximately 170,000 clones, 75% to 90% of which are singletons, and around 4.4% rests with the top ten. Sequenced: PBMCs. The chain recombines TRBV4-3 with TRBJ2-1; 10 nucleotides align to TRBD2. This sequence originates from a woman between 50 and 59 years old in good health and CMV-seropositive. The CDR3 region is CASSQGTSGAYNEQFF. In DNA form, the CDR3 reads TGCGCCAGCAGCCAGGGCACTAGCGGGGCATACAATGAGCAGTTCTTC.